A selection of T cell receptor beta chains follows, all from one sample in a study of T-cell memory formation after mild COVID-19. A single record per CDR3 protein comes from TCRdb applying MiXCR to the 5' RACE reads. Here the sample spans around 370,000 distinct CDR3 sequences, more than 20% being singletons. Sequencing was carried out using PBMCs or a T cell subset sorted from them (not recorded which). The receptors shown here come from an adult woman who had mild COVID-19 (a few samples of this study predate the infection). Cell type and time point are not known. Both conserved end residues are part of each CDR3.

V gene: TRBV4-3; J gene: TRBJ2-7; CDR3 protein: CASSQERLAGEQYF
V gene: TRBV9; J gene: TRBJ2-1; CDR3 protein: CASSATLEQFF
V gene: TRBV6-1; J gene: TRBJ2-1; CDR3 protein: CASSEDGFKDEQFF
V gene: TRBV5-1; J gene: TRBJ2-2; CDR3 protein: CASSNWATQGCAGELFF
V gene: TRBV5-1; J gene: TRBJ2-7; CDR3 protein: CASSLEGSGTVDEQYF
V gene: TRBV29-1; J gene: TRBJ2-1; CDR3 protein: CSVGSYNEQFF
V gene: TRBV7-3; J gene: TRBJ1-6; CDR3 protein: CASSLNRGDNSPLHF
V gene: TRBV7-2; J gene: TRBJ2-1; CDR3 protein: CASSPIGQTTSYNEQFF
V gene: TRBV7-6; J gene: TRBJ2-2; CDR3 protein: CASSSIIGGANGELFF
V gene: TRBV7-3; J gene: TRBJ2-3; CDR3 protein: CASSPIGGSADTQYF
V gene: TRBV5-1; J gene: TRBJ2-5; CDR3 protein: CASSYSIQETQYF
V gene: TRBV3-1; J gene: TRBJ1-1; CDR3 protein: CASSQLWQTNTEAFF
V gene: TRBV12-3/TRBV12-4; J gene: TRBJ2-1; CDR3 protein: CASSLPQGNNEQFF
V gene: TRBV7-8; J gene: TRBJ2-7; CDR3 protein: CASSLGGDRTYEQYF
V gene: TRBV7-7; J gene: TRBJ2-2; CDR3 protein: CASSLLLAGEAGELFF
V gene: TRBV4-2; J gene: TRBJ2-7; CDR3 protein: CASSQYNYEQYF
V gene: TRBV12-3/TRBV12-4; J gene: TRBJ2-7; CDR3 protein: CASSFFRDSHEQYF
V gene: TRBV4-3; J gene: TRBJ2-2; CDR3 protein: CASSHDGPTSPGELFF
V gene: TRBV25-1; J gene: TRBJ1-5; CDR3 protein: CASSERQGSQPQHF
V gene: TRBV6-2/TRBV6-3; J gene: TRBJ2-7; CDR3 protein: CASSYSTVAYEQYF
V gene: TRBV7-9; J gene: TRBJ2-7; CDR3 protein: CASSYEDRGTYEQYF
V gene: TRBV5-6; J gene: TRBJ2-3; CDR3 protein: CASSLGSGGLSTDTQYF
V gene: TRBV7-9; J gene: TRBJ1-6; CDR3 protein: CASSTSTGASPLHF
V gene: TRBV20-1; J gene: TRBJ2-7; CDR3 protein: CSATPPGFIYEQYF
V gene: TRBV19; J gene: TRBJ2-5; CDR3 protein: CASSTRLAGRQETQYF
V gene: TRBV9; J gene: TRBJ2-5; CDR3 protein: CASSVDQEETQYF
V gene: TRBV4-1; J gene: TRBJ1-1; CDR3 protein: CASSQVPQAYTEAFF
V gene: TRBV29-1; J gene: TRBJ2-3; CDR3 protein: CSVESMGLAFLTDTQYF
V gene: TRBV11-3; J gene: TRBJ2-2; CDR3 protein: CASSSPEERGNNTGELFF
V gene: TRBV18; J gene: TRBJ2-7; CDR3 protein: CASSGRLAGSDEQYF
V gene: TRBV28; J gene: TRBJ2-2; CDR3 protein: CASERDGTGELFF
V gene: TRBV30; J gene: TRBJ1-5; CDR3 protein: CAWSRGGAQPQHF
V gene: TRBV9; J gene: TRBJ2-3; CDR3 protein: CASSVDQRGIDTQYF
V gene: TRBV24-1; J gene: TRBJ1-1; CDR3 protein: CATSEGRENTEAFF
V gene: TRBV9; J gene: TRBJ2-7; CDR3 protein: CASSVAPLYEQYF
V gene: TRBV20-1; J gene: TRBJ2-4; CDR3 protein: CSAFDRGESKNIQYF
V gene: TRBV7-9; J gene: TRBJ2-1; CDR3 protein: CASSEGSTRQGEQFF
V gene: TRBV2; J gene: TRBJ2-3; CDR3 protein: CASNRIGGSQYF
V gene: TRBV6-5; J gene: TRBJ1-1; CDR3 protein: CASSYSTGFTEAFF
V gene: TRBV24-1; J gene: TRBJ1-5; CDR3 protein: CATNDLRSNQPQHF
V gene: TRBV7-3; J gene: TRBJ1-6; CDR3 protein: CASSLAAGGARLNSPLHF
V gene: TRBV5-6; J gene: TRBJ2-5; CDR3 protein: CASSLALALGQETQYF
V gene: TRBV7-9; J gene: TRBJ2-7; CDR3 protein: CASSLDLHTGTYEQYF
V gene: TRBV5-1; J gene: TRBJ2-1; CDR3 protein: CASSFNYNEQFF
V gene: TRBV4-2; J gene: TRBJ2-3; CDR3 protein: CASSPRSLYTDTQYF
V gene: TRBV6-2/TRBV6-3; J gene: TRBJ1-5; CDR3 protein: CASSAGPIQPQHF
V gene: TRBV5-1; J gene: TRBJ2-1; CDR3 protein: CASSLVVSGALISSYNEQFF
V gene: TRBV18; J gene: TRBJ2-3; CDR3 protein: CASSPAGSSTDTQYF
V gene: TRBV5-1; J gene: TRBJ2-7; CDR3 protein: CASSLFSGSYEQYF
V gene: TRBV11-2; J gene: TRBJ2-2; CDR3 protein: CASSLDGGTGGELFF
V gene: TRBV29-1; J gene: TRBJ1-2; CDR3 protein: CSVKASYGYTF
V gene: TRBV24-1; J gene: TRBJ2-1; CDR3 protein: CATSDPSRDSYNEQFF
V gene: TRBV3-1; J gene: TRBJ2-7; CDR3 protein: CASSRGTGGFEQYF
V gene: TRBV12-3/TRBV12-4; J gene: TRBJ2-4; CDR3 protein: CASSEQGVAKNIQYF
V gene: TRBV5-4; J gene: TRBJ2-3; CDR3 protein: CASSLGASGGSDTQYF
V gene: TRBV12-3/TRBV12-4; J gene: TRBJ2-1; CDR3 protein: CASRPGTGNEQFF
V gene: TRBV3-1; J gene: TRBJ1-5; CDR3 protein: CASSPYHSNQPQHF